This T cell receptor beta chain was documented in a study of blood T cell repertoires in COVID-19. Turning to the study itself: PBMCs, B-cell-depleted T cells, or T cells were the source of the cDNA or gDNA that made up the material.

This CDR3 spans 13 amino acids. The V end lost 4 bases, the J end lost 0 bases, and 6 bases lay between the germline ends. Germline V lookup: CDR1 KGHSH, CDR2 LQKENI. The sample holds a few counts of this clone. Study members were between about 18 and 95 years old and lived in 24 US regions. Participant reports of clinical history set cohort assignment. Authors' processing steps: Reference gene primer amplification gave estimated nucleated cell counts. Sequenced by immunoSEQ multiplex PCR; TCRdb stores in-frame clones only, minus some. The D gene and trimming were derived from the DNA, and the V and J assignments and clone size from that table. Here the sample spans 150,000 to 200,000 clones, around 76% being singletons.

The sample comprised PBMCs or T cells enriched from blood (not recorded which). The clonotype originates from a woman between 50 and 59 years old with acute COVID-19. The gene calls are TRBV18 and TRBJ2-5; D call uncertain. The CDR3 spells CASSLLYQETQYF. Written as DNA, the CDR3 is TGTGCCAGCTCACTCCTGTACCAAGAGACCCAGTACTTC. Complete variable domain (other parts from reference TRBV18 and TRBJ2-5): NAGVMQNPRHLVRRRGQEARLRCSPMKGHSHVYWYRQLPEEGLKFMVYLQKENIIDESGMPKERFSAEFPKEGPSILRIQQVVRGDSAAYFCASSLLYQETQYFGPGTRLLVL.